This record concerns one TCR beta chain sequence. Its target is not known. The data are from a study of post-analysis software for immune sequencing data. On the study more broadly: Progressive-relapsing, secondary progressive and relapsing-remitting multiple sclerosis were among the disease courses included. Findings and limits, study-wide: Under the F measure, samples that were prepared in one batch clustered strongly together. TRBV segments more frequent in patients than in controls numbered several and included TRBV5-6, TRBV5-1 and TRBV20-1. Controls significantly exceeded multiple sclerosis patients in normalized Chao1 diversity.

TCR beta libraries were prepared from cDNA with unique molecular identifiers. The yield from roughly 1 to 10 million T cells was 500,000 or so cDNA molecules in total. A single record per CDR3 protein comes from TCRdb applying MiXCR to the PCR reads. The repertoire holds hundreds of thousands of distinct CDR3 sequences, about 32% seen once, with under 0.7% in the top ten. The CDR3 spans 15 residues. Looked up from germline, CDR1 is ENHRY and CDR2 is SYGVKD. V shed 5 bases, J shed 6 bases, and the junction held 12 bases outside the gene matches. The J gene is TRBJ1-2, the V gene TRBV10-3; 7 nucleotides match TRBD1. The receptor's source is a girl aged 5-17 years with multiple sclerosis. The sequencing input was blood. The CDR3 here is CAISPNGGTVDGYTF. The DNA for the CDR3 is TGTGCCATCAGTCCAAACGGAGGGACAGTGGATGGCTACACCTTC.